Listed below are T cell receptor beta chains from one sample, sequenced in a study of type 1 and type 2 diabetes patients. A single record per CDR3 protein comes from TCRdb applying MiXCR to the multiplex PCR reads. The sample has 250,000 or so distinct CDR3 sequences, roughly 44% seen once. The specimen sequenced was peripheral blood mononuclear cells (PBMCs). The origin of the receptors is a man between 18 and 29 years old with type 2 diabetes. Both conserved end residues are part of each CDR3. A D gene is named only where the DNA matches it firmly. Where a row states a size, it is once, few, many or the class of an expanded clone; other rows omit it.

v_gene,d_gene,j_gene,abundance,CDR3aa,CDR3nt
TRBV7-9,NA,TRBJ2-1,NA,CASSSGDFSEQFF,TGTGCCAGCAGCTCAGGGGATTTTAGTGAGCAGTTCTTC
TRBV9,TRBD2,TRBJ2-5,NA,CASSVGTSGGAQETQYF,TGTGCCAGCAGCGTAGGGACTAGCGGGGGGGCCCAAGAGACCCAGTACTTC
TRBV11-3,TRBD1,TRBJ2-3,NA,CASSLGDRASEDTQYF,TGTGCCAGCAGCTTAGGGGACAGGGCATCGGAAGATACGCAGTATTTT
TRBV2,TRBD2,TRBJ2-3,NA,CASSTSGRADTQYF,TGTGCCAGCAGCACTAGCGGGAGGGCAGATACGCAGTATTTT
TRBV20-1,TRBD2,TRBJ2-5,once,CSAGLAGVNQETQYF,TGCAGTGCCGGACTAGCGGGAGTTAACCAAGAGACCCAGTACTTC
TRBV6-6,NA,TRBJ2-7,NA,CASKAVRDDEQYF,TGTGCCAGCAAAGCGGTTAGGGACGACGAGCAGTACTTC
TRBV28,NA,TRBJ2-3,NA,CASSLVLGSDTDTQYF,TGTGCCAGCAGCCTGGTGCTCGGTTCGGACACAGATACGCAGTATTTT
TRBV19,TRBD1,TRBJ1-1,many,CASSTTGRAFF,TGTGCCAGTAGTACGACAGGGCGAGCTTTCTTT
TRBV19,NA,TRBJ1-2,NA,CASSIPGIEAAGYTF,TGTGCCAGTAGTATCCCCGGGATCGAAGCGGCTGGCTACACCTTC
TRBV20-1,NA,TRBJ1-6,NA,CSASGGHSPLHF,TGCAGTGCTAGTGGTGGGCATTCACCCCTCCACTTT
TRBV19,NA,TRBJ1-1,NA,CASSITHTEAFF,TGTGCCAGTAGTATAACACACACTGAAGCTTTCTTT
TRBV25-1,TRBD1,TRBJ2-5,NA,CASSELSRGQGGKETQYF,TGTGCCAGCAGTGAACTGAGTAGGGGACAGGGGGGGAAAGAGACCCAGTACTTC
TRBV10-3,TRBD1,TRBJ1-2,few,CAISGQGRPNYGYTF,TGTGCCATCAGCGGACAGGGAAGACCTAACTATGGCTACACCTTC
TRBV25-1,TRBD1,TRBJ2-1,many,CASYRDSDNEQFF,TGTGCCAGCTATCGGGACAGTGACAATGAGCAGTTCTTC
TRBV15,NA,TRBJ2-5,once,CATSRIRDALQETQYF,TGTGCCACCAGCAGGATCCGGGACGCGTTGCAAGAGACCCAGTACTTC
TRBV2,NA,TRBJ1-3,NA,CASEYDSPSTIYF,TGTGCCAGCGAGTACGACAGCCCATCGACCATATATTTT
TRBV6-2/TRBV6-3,TRBD1,TRBJ2-7,NA,CASSRDRALNEQYF,TGTGCCAGCAGTCGGGACAGGGCTCTAAACGAGCAGTACTTC
TRBV12-5,NA,TRBJ1-1,few,CASGFSAGAAFF,TGTGCTAGTGGTTTCTCCGCAGGGGCGGCTTTCTTT
TRBV5-1,NA,TRBJ2-1,NA,CASSLVGEWEQFF,TGCGCCAGCAGCTTGGTTGGGGAATGGGAGCAGTTCTTC
TRBV19,NA,TRBJ1-1,NA,CASSIASLTEAFF,TGTGCCAGTAGTATCGCGAGTCTCACTGAAGCTTTCTTT
TRBV10-2,NA,TRBJ1-1,NA,CASRQGLATEAFF,TGCGCCAGCAGACAGGGCTTGGCCACTGAAGCTTTCTTT
TRBV7-9,TRBD1,TRBJ2-5,NA,CASSLPGQGIFETQYF,TGTGCCAGCAGCCTACCGGGACAGGGGATTTTTGAGACCCAGTACTTC
TRBV6-2/TRBV6-3,NA,TRBJ2-7,NA,CASSVSILYEQYF,TGTGCCAGCAGTGTCAGTATCCTATACGAGCAGTACTTC
TRBV2,NA,TRBJ2-5,NA,CASSALFRAGETQYF,TGTGCCAGCAGTGCCTTGTTCAGGGCGGGGGAGACCCAGTACTTC
TRBV28,NA,TRBJ2-7,NA,CASIPAEDSYEQYF,TGTGCCAGCATCCCAGCGGAGGACTCCTACGAGCAGTACTTC
TRBV2,NA,TRBJ1-1,many,CASTGPGAGNTEAFF,TGTGCCAGCACTGGCCCAGGGGCCGGGAACACTGAAGCTTTCTTT
TRBV7-3,NA,TRBJ2-7,NA,CASSLTLFSWGRLIEQYF,TGTGCCAGCAGCTTAACGCTTTTTTCGTGGGGACGACTAATCGAGCAGTACTTC
TRBV4-3,NA,TRBJ1-2,NA,CASSQDYRSQGYTF,TGCGCCAGCAGCCAAGATTACAGGAGCCAGGGCTACACCTTC
TRBV29-1,NA,TRBJ1-2,NA,CSVEALHPGYTF,TGCAGCGTTGAAGCCCTCCACCCCGGCTACACCTTC
TRBV15,NA,TRBJ2-2,NA,CATRPAPLPPLGELFF,TGTGCCACCAGACCCGCCCCCCTTCCCCCCCTCGGGGAGCTGTTTTTT
TRBV15,TRBD2,TRBJ2-7,few,CATSRDSVTSAHEQYF,TGTGCCACCAGCAGAGATTCGGTTACTAGCGCCCACGAGCAGTACTTC
TRBV2,TRBD1,TRBJ1-2,once,CASNSGQGAKGYTF,TGTGCCAGCAACTCGGGACAGGGGGCGAAGGGCTACACCTTC
TRBV7-3,NA,TRBJ1-3,NA,CASSLAGISGNTIYF,TGTGCCAGCAGCTTAGCCGGGATCTCTGGAAACACCATATATTTT
TRBV20-1,TRBD1,TRBJ2-7,NA,CSARESGTGPYEQYF,TGCAGTGCTAGAGAAAGTGGGACAGGGCCATACGAGCAGTACTTC
TRBV6-5,TRBD1,TRBJ2-2,few,CASSRTGAVFTGELFF,TGTGCCAGCAGCAGAACAGGGGCAGTGTTCACCGGGGAGCTGTTTTTT
TRBV30,TRBD1,TRBJ1-4,once,CAWSKPGQGAATNEKLFF,TGTGCCTGGAGTAAGCCGGGACAGGGGGCTGCAACTAATGAAAAACTGTTTTTT
TRBV2,NA,TRBJ1-1,NA,CAARGGGGGAEAFF,TGTGCCGCAAGGGGCGGGGGAGGAGGAGCTGAAGCTTTCTTT
TRBV11-2,NA,TRBJ2-5,NA,CASSSLVGARPYQETQYF,TGTGCCAGCAGCTCTCTGGTTGGAGCGAGACCTTACCAAGAGACCCAGTACTTC
TRBV9,TRBD2,TRBJ2-5,NA,CASSPGLAGGETQYF,TGTGCCAGCAGCCCCGGACTAGCGGGAGGAGAGACCCAGTACTTC
TRBV4-2,NA,TRBJ1-1,few,CASSQGANTEAFF,TGTGCCAGCAGCCAAGGGGCGAACACTGAAGCTTTCTTT
TRBV20-1,NA,TRBJ1-6,NA,CSAKGVRGGSSPLHF,TGCAGTGCCAAAGGGGTGCGTGGGGGCAGTTCACCCCTCCACTTT
TRBV28,NA,TRBJ2-5,NA,CASSLRGTETQYF,TGTGCCAGCAGTTTACGCGGGACGGAGACCCAGTACTTC
TRBV7-8,TRBD2,TRBJ2-7,many,CASSGTSGRPYEQYF,TGTGCCAGCAGCGGGACTAGCGGGAGACCCTACGAGCAGTACTTC
TRBV20-1,NA,TRBJ1-2,NA,CSARDSAGSYGYTF,TGCAGCGCTAGAGATTCGGCAGGCTCCTATGGCTACACCTTC
TRBV28,TRBD1,TRBJ1-5,few,CASGLLQGAKAPQHF,TGTGCCAGCGGACTTTTACAGGGGGCGAAGGCTCCCCAGCATTTT
TRBV10-3,NA,TRBJ2-7,many,CAIMGGPVYEQYF,TGTGCCATCATGGGAGGACCGGTCTACGAGCAGTACTTC
TRBV6-1,NA,TRBJ1-4,few,CASSRSDSGNEKLFF,TGTGCCAGCAGCCGGTCCGACAGCGGTAATGAAAAACTGTTTTTT
TRBV7-9,NA,TRBJ2-2,NA,CASRWYGASGELFF,TGTGCCAGCAGATGGTACGGTGCCTCCGGGGAGCTGTTTTTT
TRBV30,NA,TRBJ1-2,NA,CAWDSPASGRSGGYTF,TGTGCCTGGGATTCCCCAGCGTCAGGTCGTAGTGGGGGCTACACCTTC
TRBV2,TRBD1,TRBJ1-5,NA,CASSEHYGGQELQHF,TGTGCCAGCAGTGAGCATTATGGGGGACAGGAGCTCCAGCATTTT
TRBV28,NA,TRBJ1-4,NA,CASSLRHDNEKLFF,TGTGCCAGCAGTTTAAGACATGATAATGAAAAACTGTTTTTT
TRBV24-1,NA,TRBJ2-2,few,CATSDNSGELFF,TGTGCCACCAGTGATAATAGCGGGGAGCTGTTTTTT
TRBV27,TRBD2,TRBJ2-7,NA,CASSLSPLADYEQYF,TGTGCCAGCAGTTTATCCCCACTAGCGGACTACGAGCAGTACTTC